This T cell receptor beta chain is from a study of long-term antiretroviral therapy in people with HIV. Study-wide results and limits: Older ART regimens may have been in use when blood was drawn between the mid-2000s and the late 2010s.

immunoSEQ v3.0 was run at survey level. Only in-frame clones appear in the TCRdb table, and some are missing; sequencing was by immunoSEQ multiplex PCR. The sample carries about 27,000 clones, 80% to 90% recorded once. Points on this clone: Its antigen is not identified.

The CDR3 loop spans 17 amino acids. With 8 bases clipped from V and 4 bases from J, the junction kept 18 bases outside the gene matches. The germline V gene has CDR1 LNHDA and CDR2 SQIVND (reference sequence). The chain combines TRBV19 with TRBJ2-7; 9 nucleotides match TRBD2. Specimen: unsorted PBMCs, collected 3 years after starting antiretroviral therapy. This TCR derives from a man aged 35-49 years with HIV. For the CDR3, the DNA is TGTGCCAGTCGGGAAGCTAGCGGGATCGAAGGGTATTACGAGCAGTACTTC. It encodes CASREASGIEGYYEQYF.